Shown below are 17 T cell receptor beta chains from a single sample sequenced in a study of blood T cell repertoires in COVID-19. Profiling relied on immunoSEQ multiplex PCR, and the TCRdb table lists in-frame clones only, not all of them. The sample has about 310,000 clones; about nine tenths are singletons. The material sequenced was PBMCs or T cells enriched from blood (not recorded which). The receptors stem from a woman aged 40 to 49 who had recovered from COVID-19.

This chain uses TRBV9 with TRBJ2-7, with 8 bases that match TRBD1. Looked up from germline, CDR1 is SGDLS and CDR2 is YYNGEE. The CDR3 sequence is 14 residues long. The ends lost 5 bases at V and 4 bases at J; junction bases unmatched: 8. DNA for the CDR3: TGTGCCAGCAGTGCATGGGACAGGACATACGAGCAGTACTTC. Translated, it gives CASSAWDRTYEQYF.

The chain recombines TRBV3-1 (or the pseudogene TRBV3-2) with TRBJ2-3; D possibly corresponds to TRBD2 (6 bases). V dropped 1 base and J dropped 3 bases, with 11 bases sitting between them. The CDR3 runs 15 residues. In germline, CDR1 is LGHDT, CDR2 YNNKEL (reference sequence). Here the CDR3 reads CASSQGWGETDTQYF. CDR3 in DNA: TGTGCCAGCAGCCAAGGGTGGGGGGAAACAGATACGCAGTATTTT.

The J gene is TRBJ2-7, the V gene TRBV19, with TRBD1 identical over 9 bases. V gave up 5 bases and J gave up 0 bases; unmatched junction bases: 2. CDR1 is LNHDA, CDR2 SQIVND, per germline (reference sequence). The CDR3 loop spans 14 amino acids. The CDR3 bases are TGTGCCAGTAGTCGGACAGGGGCCTCCTACGAGCAGTACTTC. It is translated as CASSRTGASYEQYF.

The chain carries TRBV28 and TRBJ2-3; maybe TRBD2 (6 bases). V shed 5 bases and J shed 0 bases, with 18 bases lying between them. This CDR3 is 17 amino acids long. In germline, CDR1 is MDHEN, CDR2 SYDVKM. The CDR3 loop reads CASSPYLLTRSTDTQYF. The CDR3 coding sequence is TGTGCCAGCAGTCCCTACCTACTGACTAGGAGCACAGATACGCAGTATTTT. The full variable domain, completed using reference TRBV28 and TRBJ2-3, is DVKVTQSSRYLVKRTGEKVFLECVQDMDHENMFWYRQDPGLGLRLIYFSYDVKMKEKGDIPEGYSVSREKKERFSLILESASTNQTSMYLCASSPYLLTRSTDTQYFGPGTRLTVL.

This clone was observed once. This chain uses TRBV7-3 with TRBJ2-2; TRBD1 is a possible D gene (5 bases). CDR3 size: 16 residues. Germline lookup yields CDR1 SGHTA and CDR2 FQGTGA. Trimming took 1 base from V and 3 from J, leaving 12 bases between them. The CDR3 sequence is CASSLMSGLDTGELFF. The CDR3 region has the DNA TGTGCCAGCAGCTTAATGTCAGGGTTGGACACCGGGGAGCTGTTTTTT.

V gene TRBV5-1 combines with J gene TRBJ1-1; 7 bases agree with TRBD1. V was pared by 0 bases and J by 3 bases, with 5 bases of the junction left unmatched. Germline CDR1 reads SGHRS; CDR2 reads YFSETQ. The length of the CDR3 is 15 residues. This CDR3 is CASSLDGTVYTEAFF. CDR3 nucleotide sequence: TGCGCCAGCAGCTTGGACGGGACAGTTTACACTGAAGCTTTCTTT.

V usage is TRBV2 and J usage is TRBJ1-6; D gene uncertain. CDR1 SNHLY and CDR2 FYNNEI come from the germline V gene. The CDR3 is 15 amino acids. Trimming pared 4 bases from V and 7 bases from J, leaving 14 bases between. CDR3 residues: CASSANPAANSPLHF. In DNA, the CDR3 is TGTGCCAGCAGTGCGAACCCTGCAGCGAATTCACCCCTCCACTTT. Full variable domain (outside the CDR3, taken from reference TRBV2 and TRBJ1-6): EPEVTQTPSHQVTQMGQEVILRCVPISNHLYFYWYRQILGQKVEFLVSFYNNEISEKSEIFDDQFSVERPDGSNFTLKIRSTKLEDSAMYFCASSANPAANSPLHFGNGTRLTVT.

The rearrangement joins TRBV28 to TRBJ2-5, with D perhaps TRBD1 (5 bases). Trimming took off 5 bases at V and 1 base at J, with 14 bases between the two ends. There are 15 residues in the CDR3. The germline CDR1 and CDR2 sequences are MDHEN and SYDVKM. CDR3 coding DNA: TGTGCCAGCAGTCACCAAAGGGGTGTCCAAGAGACCCAGTACTTC. This codes for CASSHQRGVQETQYF.

The chain couples TRBV6-5 to TRBJ2-2; D is uncertain. CDR1 MNHEY and CDR2 SVGAGI come from the germline V gene. The CDR3 consists of 12 residues. The V gene lost 2 bases and the J gene lost 4 bases, with 2 bases spanning the gap. For the CDR3, the DNA is TGTGCCAGCAGTTACCGCACCGGGGAGCTGTTTTTT. It specifies CASSYRTGELFF.

This rearrangement joins TRBV11-3 to TRBJ2-5, with D perhaps matching TRBD2 (5 bases). CDR1 and CDR2 (germline): SGHNT, YENEEA. V lost 4 bases and J lost 4, with 13 bases in between. The CDR3 consists of 14 residues. The CDR3 sequence: CASSSSLALETQYF. The CDR3 DNA reads as TGTGCCAGCAGCTCCTCTTTAGCGCTAGAGACCCAGTACTTC.

The V call is TRBV7-9, the J call TRBJ2-5, with 7 bases fitting TRBD2. CDR3 length: 14 amino acids. V was clipped by 4 bases and J by 5 bases; unmatched bases: 7. The germline gives CDR1 SEHNR, CDR2 FQNEAQ (reference sequence). The CDR3 DNA follows: TGTGCCAGCAGCTCCCAGCGGGGTGGCGAGACCCAGTACTTC. This translates into CASSSQRGGETQYF.

This clone was seen more than once but under ten times. The gene calls are TRBV5-4 and TRBJ2-7; 8 bases agree with TRBD2. This CDR3 contains 14 residues. Trimming took 4 bases from V and 0 from J; bases not matched to a gene: 3. Germline CDR1 SGHNT, CDR2 YYREEE (reference sequence). The CDR3, as DNA: TGTGCCAGCAGCCTCGGGGGGGGCTCCTACGAGCAGTACTTC. This gives the protein CASSLGGGSYEQYF. The variable domain in full, with the rest retrieved from reference TRBV5-4 and TRBJ2-7, is ETGVTQSPTHLIKTRGQQVTLRCSSQSGHNTVSWYQQALGQGPQFIFQYYREEENGRGNFPPRFSGLQFPNYSSELNVNALELDDSALYLCASSLGGGSYEQYFGPGTRLTVT.

The V gene is TRBV19, the J gene TRBJ1-4, with a tentative D call TRBD1 (5 bases). Trimming stripped 3 bases from V and 3 bases from J, with 8 bases between. CDR1 is LNHDA, CDR2 SQIVND, per germline (reference sequence). The CDR3 length is 14 residues. The CDR3 here is CASSMAGSNEKLFF. DNA for the CDR3: TGTGCCAGTAGTATGGCAGGGTCTAATGAAAAACTGTTTTTT.

This chain uses TRBV27 with TRBJ1-1, with TRBD1 matching over 8 bases. Germline V gene sequence: CDR1 MNHEY, CDR2 SMNVEV (reference sequence). V lost 7 bases, J lost 4 bases, and 8 bases stayed unmatched. The CDR3 totals 14 residues. CDR3 nucleotides: TGTGCCAGCAATCATTACAGGGGGAGCACTGAAGCTTTCTTT. This codes for CASNHYRGSTEAFF.

The gene calls are TRBV9 and TRBJ1-2; possibly TRBD1 for D (6 bases). The V gene's germline CDR1 is SGDLS and CDR2 YYNGEE. CDR3 size: 15 residues. Trimming removed 0 bases from V and 5 bases from J, with 14 bases in between. CDR3 bases: TGTGCCAGCAGCGTAGAACAGGGAATCGGGTATGGCTACACCTTC. As protein: CASSVEQGIGYGYTF.

The chain is built from TRBV4-3 and TRBJ2-7, with a weak D call TRBD1 (6 bases). This CDR3 spans 13 amino acids. V was cut by 4 bases and J by 7 bases, with 14 bases left in between. Germline V gene data show CDR1 as LGHNA and CDR2 as YSLEER. The CDR3 coding sequence is TGCGCCAGCAGCCGATCAACAGGGCGGGAGCAGTACTTC. As protein: CASSRSTGREQYF.

This clone was recorded a few times. CDR3 sequence: CASMSDRDTEAFF. The CDR3 DNA sequence: TGTGCCAGCATGAGCGACAGGGACACTGAAGCTTTCTTT. The chain is built from TRBV2 and TRBJ1-1; 7 bases are a match to TRBD1. CDR1 SNHLY and CDR2 FYNNEI come from the germline V gene. Trimming at V came to 7 bases and at J to 3 bases, leaving 5 bases not matched to a gene. This CDR3 has 13 amino acids.